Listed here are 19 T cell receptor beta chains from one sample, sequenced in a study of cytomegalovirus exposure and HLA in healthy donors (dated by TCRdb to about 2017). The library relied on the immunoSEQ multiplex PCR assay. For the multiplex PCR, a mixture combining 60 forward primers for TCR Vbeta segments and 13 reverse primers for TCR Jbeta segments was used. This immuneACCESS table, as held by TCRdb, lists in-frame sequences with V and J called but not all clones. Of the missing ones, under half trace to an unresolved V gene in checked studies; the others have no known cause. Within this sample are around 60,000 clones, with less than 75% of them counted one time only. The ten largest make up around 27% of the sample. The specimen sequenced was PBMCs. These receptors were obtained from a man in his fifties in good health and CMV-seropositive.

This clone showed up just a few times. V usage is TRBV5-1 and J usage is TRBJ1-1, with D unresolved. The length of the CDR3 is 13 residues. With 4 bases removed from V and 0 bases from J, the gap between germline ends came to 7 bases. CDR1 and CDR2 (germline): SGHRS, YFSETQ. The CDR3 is CASSPVMNTEAFF. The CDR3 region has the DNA TGCGCCAGCAGCCCAGTAATGAACACTGAAGCTTTCTTT.

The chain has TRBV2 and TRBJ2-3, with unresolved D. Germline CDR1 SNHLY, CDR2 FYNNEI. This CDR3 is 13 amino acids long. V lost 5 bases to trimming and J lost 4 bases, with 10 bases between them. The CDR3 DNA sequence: TGTGCCAGCAGTCCTGACATCGCAGATACGCAGTATTTT. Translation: CASSPDIADTQYF.

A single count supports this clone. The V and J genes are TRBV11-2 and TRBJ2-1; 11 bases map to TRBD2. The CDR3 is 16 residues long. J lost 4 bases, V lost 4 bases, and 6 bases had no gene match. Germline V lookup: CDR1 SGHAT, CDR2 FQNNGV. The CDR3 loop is CASSWRLAGWYNEQFF. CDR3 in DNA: TGTGCCAGCAGCTGGAGACTAGCGGGATGGTACAATGAGCAGTTCTTC.

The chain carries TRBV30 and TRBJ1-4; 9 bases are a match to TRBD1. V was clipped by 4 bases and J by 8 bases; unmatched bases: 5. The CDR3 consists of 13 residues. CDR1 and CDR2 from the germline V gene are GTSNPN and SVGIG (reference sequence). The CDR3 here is CAWTGTGKEKLFF. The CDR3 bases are TGTGCCTGGACCGGGACAGGGAAAGAAAAACTGTTTTTT.

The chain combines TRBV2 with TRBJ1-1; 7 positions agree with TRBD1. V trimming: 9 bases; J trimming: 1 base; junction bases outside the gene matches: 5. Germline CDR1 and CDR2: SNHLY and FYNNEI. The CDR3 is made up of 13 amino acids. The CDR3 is CASRGQPNTEAFF. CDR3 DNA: TGTGCCAGTCGGGGACAGCCGAACACTGAAGCTTTCTTT.

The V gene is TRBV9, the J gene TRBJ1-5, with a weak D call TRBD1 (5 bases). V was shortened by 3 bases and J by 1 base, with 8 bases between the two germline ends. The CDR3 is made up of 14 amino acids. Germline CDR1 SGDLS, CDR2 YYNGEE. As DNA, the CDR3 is TGTGCCAGCAGCGCCGGGGGGAGCAATCAGCCCCAGCATTTT. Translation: CASSAGGSNQPQHF.

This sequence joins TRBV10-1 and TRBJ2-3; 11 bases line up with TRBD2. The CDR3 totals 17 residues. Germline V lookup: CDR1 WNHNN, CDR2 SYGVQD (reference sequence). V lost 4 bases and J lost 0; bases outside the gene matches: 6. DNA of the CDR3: TGCGCCAGCAGTGGGGGACTAGCGGATCATAGCACAGATACGCAGTATTTT. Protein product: CASSGGLADHSTDTQYF.

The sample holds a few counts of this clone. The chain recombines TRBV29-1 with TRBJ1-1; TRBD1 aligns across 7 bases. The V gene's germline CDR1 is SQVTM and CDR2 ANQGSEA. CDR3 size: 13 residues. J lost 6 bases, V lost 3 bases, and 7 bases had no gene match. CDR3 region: CSVEEGAVPEAFF. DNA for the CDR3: TGCAGCGTTGAGGAGGGGGCAGTCCCTGAAGCTTTCTTT. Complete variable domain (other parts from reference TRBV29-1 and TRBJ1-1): SAVISQKPSRDICQRGTSLTIQCQVDSQVTMMFWYRQQPGQSLTLIATANQGSEATYESGFVIDKFPISRPNLTFSTLTVSNMSPEDSSIYLCSVEEGAVPEAFFGQGTRLTVV.

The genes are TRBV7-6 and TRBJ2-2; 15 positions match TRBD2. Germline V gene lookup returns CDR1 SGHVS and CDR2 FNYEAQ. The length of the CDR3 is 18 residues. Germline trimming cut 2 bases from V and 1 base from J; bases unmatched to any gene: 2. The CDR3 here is CASSLRGLAGGNTGELFF. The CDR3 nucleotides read TGTGCCAGCAGCTTAAGGGGACTAGCGGGAGGGAACACCGGGGAGCTGTTTTTT. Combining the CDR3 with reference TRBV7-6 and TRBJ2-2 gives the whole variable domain GAGVSQSPRYKVTKRGQDVALRCDPISGHVSLYWYRQALGQGPEFLTYFNYEAQQDKSGLPNDRFSAERPEGSISTLTIQRTEQRDSAMYRCASSLRGLAGGNTGELFFGEGSRLTVL.

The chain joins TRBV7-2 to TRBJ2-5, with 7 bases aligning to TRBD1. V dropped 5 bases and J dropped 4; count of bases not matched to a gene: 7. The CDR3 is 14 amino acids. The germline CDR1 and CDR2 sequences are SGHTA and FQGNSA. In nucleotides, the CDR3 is TGTGCCAGCAGCCACAGGGGCCCCCTAGAGACCCAGTACTTC. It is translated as CASSHRGPLETQYF.

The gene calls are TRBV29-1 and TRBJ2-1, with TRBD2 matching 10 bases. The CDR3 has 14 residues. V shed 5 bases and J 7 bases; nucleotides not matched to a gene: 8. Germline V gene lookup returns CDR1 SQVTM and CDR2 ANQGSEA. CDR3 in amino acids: CSVSGRDLGNEQFF. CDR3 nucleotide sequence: TGCAGCGTTAGCGGGAGGGACCTCGGGAATGAGCAGTTCTTC.

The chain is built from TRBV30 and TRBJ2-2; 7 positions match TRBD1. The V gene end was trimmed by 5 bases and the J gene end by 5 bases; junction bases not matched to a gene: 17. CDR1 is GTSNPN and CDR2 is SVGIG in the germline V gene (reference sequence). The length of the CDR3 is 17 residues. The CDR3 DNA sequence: TGTGCCTGGGGTGCATTGACAGGGAATCTTGGGACCGGGGAGCTGTTTTTT. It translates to CAWGALTGNLGTGELFF.

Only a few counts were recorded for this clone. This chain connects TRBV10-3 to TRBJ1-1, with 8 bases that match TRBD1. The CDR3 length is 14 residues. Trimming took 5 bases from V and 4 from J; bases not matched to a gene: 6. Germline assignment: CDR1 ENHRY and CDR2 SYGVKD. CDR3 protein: CAISLDRVGTEAFF. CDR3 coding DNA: TGTGCCATCAGTCTGGACAGGGTAGGCACTGAAGCTTTCTTT.

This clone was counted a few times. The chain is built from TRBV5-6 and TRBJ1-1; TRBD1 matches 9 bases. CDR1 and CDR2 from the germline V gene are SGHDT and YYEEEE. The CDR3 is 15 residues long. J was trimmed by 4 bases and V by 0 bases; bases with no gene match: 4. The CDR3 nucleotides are TGTGCCAGCAGCTTGGAGGGACAGGGTCTCACTGAAGCTTTCTTT. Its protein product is CASSLEGQGLTEAFF.

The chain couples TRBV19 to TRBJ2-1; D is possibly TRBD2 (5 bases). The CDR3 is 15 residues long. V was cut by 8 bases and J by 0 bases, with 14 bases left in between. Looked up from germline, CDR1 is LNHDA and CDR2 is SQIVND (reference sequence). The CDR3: CASHGLPSSYNEQFF. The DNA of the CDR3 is TGTGCCAGTCACGGACTTCCCAGCTCCTACAATGAGCAGTTCTTC.

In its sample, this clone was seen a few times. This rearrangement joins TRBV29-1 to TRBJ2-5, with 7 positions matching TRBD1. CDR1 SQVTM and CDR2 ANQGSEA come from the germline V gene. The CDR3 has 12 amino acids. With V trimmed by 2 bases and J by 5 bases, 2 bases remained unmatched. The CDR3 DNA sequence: TGCAGCGTTGAAATACAGGGGGAGACCCAGTACTTC. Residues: CSVEIQGETQYF.

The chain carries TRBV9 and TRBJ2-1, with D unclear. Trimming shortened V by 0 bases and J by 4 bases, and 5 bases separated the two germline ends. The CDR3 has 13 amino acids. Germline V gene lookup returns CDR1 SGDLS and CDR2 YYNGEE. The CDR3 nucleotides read TGTGCCAGCAGCGTAGAACTTTACAATGAGCAGTTCTTC. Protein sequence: CASSVELYNEQFF.

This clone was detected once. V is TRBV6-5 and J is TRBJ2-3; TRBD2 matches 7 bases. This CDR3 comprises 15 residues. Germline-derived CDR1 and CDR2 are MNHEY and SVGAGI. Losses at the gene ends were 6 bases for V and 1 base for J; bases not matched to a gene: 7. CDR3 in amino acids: CASRRREGRTDTQYF. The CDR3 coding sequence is TGTGCCAGCAGGAGGAGGGAGGGCCGCACAGATACGCAGTATTTT.

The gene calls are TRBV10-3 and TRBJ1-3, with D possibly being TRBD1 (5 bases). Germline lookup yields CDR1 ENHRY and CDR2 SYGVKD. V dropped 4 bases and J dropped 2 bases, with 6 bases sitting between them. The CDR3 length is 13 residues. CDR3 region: CAISAGTGNTIYF. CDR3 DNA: TGTGCCATCAGTGCAGGGACTGGAAACACCATATATTTT.